The T cell receptor (beta chain) described here comes from a study of blood T cell repertoires in COVID-19 (TCRdb year 2020). Notes on the research overall: The collaborator samples originated in the United States, Italy and Spain and spanned the acute and convalescent phases of COVID-19. The material from the prospective study consisted of cDNA or gDNA derived from T cells, B-cell-depleted T cells, or PBMCs. Subjects who had been exposed to COVID-19, were actively infected with it, or had recovered from it provided the deeply sampled blood TCRbeta repertoires that made up the dataset. The repertoires were made available in a free public database intended to serve as a resource for research on the immune response to SARS-CoV-2. The samples were drawn from the first 160 participants of the ongoing ImmuneRACE study and from 950 to 1,500 subjects provided by 6 global collaborators. Sample metadata almost always included a de-identified subject ID, COVID-19 status, age in years and sex. Where HLA class I and class II types were available, the types were taken from metadata supplied by the sample provider, not from assay-based typing. Findings and caveats that apply to the study as a whole: The quantity of clinical and demographic metadata differed by source and by participant and was supplied without curation.

TCRbeta CDR3 regions were amplified from genomic DNA by means of the immunoSEQ Assay, a bias-controlled multiplex PCR. In the authors' own workflow: The number of nucleated cells in each sample was estimated by amplification of reference gene primers within the assay. To quantify the absolute abundance of each unique TCRbeta CDR3 rearrangement, sequence reads were collapsed and filtered. Productive Simpson clonality was computed per sample as the square root of Simpson's diversity index over productive rearrangements. Held by TCRdb, this immuneACCESS table contains in-frame sequences only and omits some clones. Under half of the omission traces to an unresolved V gene where checked; the cause of the rest is unknown. The D gene and trimming were derived from the DNA, and the V and J assignments and clone size from that table. The sample table lists approximately 200,000 clones, roughly 94% of them with a count of one. The ten largest clones capture approximately 0.69% of the sample.

One collaborating source in Seattle enrolled patients while the patients were actively infected and followed the patients over time throughout the course of disease. Each collaborating institution followed its own protocols to collect whole blood in K2EDTA tubes. Collaborator samples were shipped for TCRbeta analysis as frozen whole blood, isolated PBMCs, or DNA extracted from either sample type. In the case of this clone: It has no known antigen specificity. No clone much larger than this one lies a single base away; base qualities are absent.

Taken from the germline V gene, the CDR1 and CDR2 loops are WSHSY and SAAADI. From the cysteine up to the phenylalanine, the CDR3 has a length of 13 residues. Here the CDR3 DNA is all that survives: 39 bases in frame from base 1. V is cut by 3 bases and J by 5 bases, and the space between the germline ends is 8 bases. This sequence uses TRBV10-2 and TRBJ1-5, with an unclear D gene assignment. The TCR sequence derives from a man aged 25-45 years with COVID-19, enrolled during active disease. The sequenced material came from peripheral blood. CDR3 protein: CASSDRRDQPQHF. Here is the DNA: TGCGCCAGCAGTGATCGGCGGGATCAGCCCCAGCATTTT.